This T cell receptor beta chain was profiled in a study of OX40 agonist ivuxolimab in advanced cancers. Overall study findings and caveats: At 0.1 to 3.0 mg/kg and by week 6, clonal expansion occurred in CD4+ and CD8+ blood T cells.

The data were produced by immunoSEQ multiplex PCR, yet TCRdb's version contains in-frame clones alone and is incomplete. The repertoire includes approximately 17,000 clones, approximately 83% of them detected once, and about 29% sits in the top ten. In regard to this clone: Its specificity is unknown.

The CDR3 spans 16 residues. From germline, CDR1 is SQVTM and CDR2 ANQGSEA. Trimming pared 6 bases from V and 0 bases from J, leaving 19 bases between. The sequence came from an adult with an advanced solid tumor such as melanoma, head and neck, liver or kidney cancer. The J gene is TRBJ2-3, the V gene TRBV29-1, with a tentative D call TRBD1 (5 bases). The starting material was CD4+ or CD8+ T cells sorted from blood, obtained in a trial of the OX40 agonist ivuxolimab. CDR3 region: CSVAYSGISSTDTQYF. The CDR3, as DNA: TGCAGCGTGGCTTACTCAGGGATTTCTAGCACAGATACGCAGTATTTT.